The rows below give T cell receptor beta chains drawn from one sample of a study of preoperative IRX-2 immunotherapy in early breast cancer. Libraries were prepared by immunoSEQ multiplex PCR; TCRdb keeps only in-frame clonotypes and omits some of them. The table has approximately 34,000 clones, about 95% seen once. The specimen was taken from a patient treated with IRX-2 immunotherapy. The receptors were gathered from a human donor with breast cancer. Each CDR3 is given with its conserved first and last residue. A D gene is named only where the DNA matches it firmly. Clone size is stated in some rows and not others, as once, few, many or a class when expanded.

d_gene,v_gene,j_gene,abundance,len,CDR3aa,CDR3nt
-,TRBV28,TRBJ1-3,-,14,CASSYISLGNTIYF,TGTGCCAGCAGTTACATCTCACTTGGAAACACCATATATTTT
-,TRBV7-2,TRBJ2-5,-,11,CASSPTETQYF,TGTGCCAGCAGCCCCACTGAGACCCAGTACTTC
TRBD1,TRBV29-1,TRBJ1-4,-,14,CSVASRGLNEKLFF,TGCAGCGTTGCGAGCAGGGGGCTTAATGAAAAACTGTTTTTT
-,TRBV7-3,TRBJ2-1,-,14,CASSPRGSYNEQFF,TGTGCCAGCAGCCCCCGGGGCTCCTACAATGAGCAGTTCTTC
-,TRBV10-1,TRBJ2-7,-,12,CASVQAPYEQYF,TGCGCCAGCGTGCAGGCCCCCTACGAGCAGTACTTC
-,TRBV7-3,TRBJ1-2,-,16,CASSSTKPGLTGGYTF,TGTGCCAGCAGCTCGACTAAACCGGGCCTAACTGGTGGCTACACCTTC
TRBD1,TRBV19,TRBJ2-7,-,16,CASSTTGGAGTYEQYF,TGTGCCAGTAGTACGACAGGGGGCGCTGGAACCTACGAGCAGTACTTC
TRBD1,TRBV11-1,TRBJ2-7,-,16,CASSLIGTGTSYEQYF,TGTGCCAGCAGCTTAATTGGGACAGGGACCTCCTACGAGCAGTACTTC
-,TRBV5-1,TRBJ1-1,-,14,CASSLGNRNTEAFF,TGCGCCAGCAGCTTGGGGAATCGGAACACTGAAGCTTTCTTT
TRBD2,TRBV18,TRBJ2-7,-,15,CASSPPSGRASEQYF,TGTGCCAGCTCACCACCTAGCGGGAGGGCCTCCGAGCAGTACTTC
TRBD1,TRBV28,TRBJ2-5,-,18,CATKRAEGTGDPQETQYF,TGTGCCACTAAGCGGGCCGAAGGGACAGGGGACCCGCAAGAGACCCAGTACTTC
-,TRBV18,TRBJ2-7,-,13,CASSPDYTYEQYF,TGTGCCAGCTCACCCGACTATACCTACGAGCAGTACTTC
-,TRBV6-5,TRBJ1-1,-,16,CASSYRGASGHPEAFF,TGTGCCAGCAGTTACAGAGGGGCCTCAGGGCACCCTGAAGCTTTCTTT
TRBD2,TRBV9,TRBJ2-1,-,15,CASSVIAGPYNEQFF,TGTGCCAGCAGCGTAATAGCGGGGCCGTACAATGAGCAGTTCTTC
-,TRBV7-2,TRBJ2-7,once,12,CASSLNGYEQYF,TGTGCCAGCAGCTTAAACGGCTACGAGCAGTACTTC
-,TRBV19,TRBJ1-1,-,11,CASGPNTEAFF,TGTGCCAGTGGGCCCAACACTGAAGCTTTCTTT
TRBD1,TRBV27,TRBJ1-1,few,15,CASSTPGTGGFEAFF,TGTGCCAGCAGTACCCCCGGGACAGGGGGCTTCGAAGCTTTCTTT
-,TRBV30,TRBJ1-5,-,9,CAFYQPQHF,TGTGCCTTTTATCAGCCCCAGCATTTT
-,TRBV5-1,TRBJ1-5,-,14,CASSLTGTGEPQHF,TGCGCCAGCAGCTTAACAGGGACCGGCGAGCCCCAGCATTTT
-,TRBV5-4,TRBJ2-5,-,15,CASSLRQGGGETQYF,TGTGCCAGCAGCTTGAGACAGGGAGGGGGAGAGACCCAGTACTTC
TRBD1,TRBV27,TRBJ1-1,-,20,CASSEDFYDREGLMNTEAFF,TGTGCCAGCAGCGAAGATTTTTACGACAGGGAAGGGCTCATGAACACTGAAGCTTTCTTT
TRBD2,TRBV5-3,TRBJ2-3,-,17,CARSLELAGLFTDTQYF,TGTGCCAGAAGCTTGGAGCTAGCGGGGCTCTTCACAGATACGCAGTATTTT
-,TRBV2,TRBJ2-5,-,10,CASRSETQYF,TGTGCCAGCAGGTCAGAGACCCAGTACTTC
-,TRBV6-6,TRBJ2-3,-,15,CASSLLSGSTDTQYF,TGTGCCAGCAGCCTGCTTAGCGGTAGCACAGATACGCAGTATTTT